Below, 31 T cell receptor beta chains from the same sample are listed, as sequenced in a study of metastatic and nonmetastatic thyroid tumors. No patient had received any treatment before thyroid surgery. TCRdb recomputed clones from the PCR reads via MiXCR. This sample has 72,000 or so clones; roughly 18% occur once, and the top ten carry 9.5% to 15%. The sequenced material came from blood. The receptors were gathered from a female donor with papillary thyroid cancer or a benign thyroid nodule (not recorded which). Some clones in this sample may be carry-over from other donors' samples.

A few counts support this clone. The chain employs TRBV6-1 and TRBJ2-2; 12 bases align to TRBD2. The length of the CDR3 is 15 residues. Germline V CDR1 and CDR2: MNHNS, SASEGT. V dropped 2 bases and J dropped 6; count of bases not matched to a gene: 1. The CDR3 is CASSELAGGPGELFF. The DNA of the CDR3 is TGTGCCAGCAGTGAACTAGCGGGGGGGCCCGGGGAGCTGTTTTTT.

At least ten counts were recorded for this clone. The chain couples TRBV28 to TRBJ2-2, with D perhaps TRBD1 (6 bases). Germline lookup yields CDR1 MDHEN and CDR2 SYDVKM. This CDR3 has 15 residues. V shed 5 bases and J shed 7 bases, with 17 bases lying between them. The CDR3 loop is CASSPTGNRGGELFF. Written as DNA, the CDR3 is TGTGCCAGCAGTCCTACAGGGAATCGGGGCGGGGAGCTGTTTTTT. Drawing the rest from reference TRBV28 and TRBJ2-2, the complete variable domain is DVKVTQSSRYLVKRTGEKVFLECVQDMDHENMFWYRQDPGLGLRLIYFSYDVKMKEKGDIPEGYSVSREKKERFSLILESASTNQTSMYLCASSPTGNRGGELFFGEGSRLTVL.

A few counts support this clone. V and J are TRBV7-9 and TRBJ2-1; D call uncertain. Germline V gene lookup returns CDR1 SEHNR and CDR2 FQNEAQ (reference sequence). The length of the CDR3 is 12 residues. V was pared by 2 bases and J by 5 bases, with 4 bases between. In DNA form, the CDR3 reads TGTGCCAGCAGCTTATCCGACAATGAGCAGTTCTTC. Its translation: CASSLSDNEQFF.

This clone has only a few counts. The CDR3 spells CASSSRREGQDTQYF. In nucleotides, the CDR3 is TGTGCCAGCAGTTCTCGGCGGGAGGGCCAGGATACGCAGTATTTT. The chain joins TRBV27 to TRBJ2-3; 9 bases map to TRBD2. There are 15 residues in the CDR3. CDR1 is MNHEY, CDR2 SMNVEV, per germline (reference sequence). The trim removed 4 bases at V and 6 bases at J, leaving 8 bases unmatched.

The J gene is TRBJ1-1, the V gene TRBV12-5; TRBD1 is a possible D gene (6 bases). CDR1 is LGHNT, CDR2 FRNRAP, per germline. The CDR3 sequence is 13 residues long. V lost 0 bases and J lost 7, with 9 bases in between. Written as DNA, the CDR3 is TGTGCTAGTGGTTTGGTACAGGGTAATGAAGCTTTCTTT. The encoded protein is CASGLVQGNEAFF.

Many counts were recorded for this clone. This sequence joins TRBV7-9 and TRBJ1-2; D is uncertain. From germline, CDR1 is SEHNR and CDR2 FQNEAQ (reference sequence). The CDR3 has 15 residues. Trimming cost V 1 base and J 1 base, with 10 bases left between them. The CDR3 spells CASSLVSYDNYGYTF. DNA for the CDR3: TGTGCCAGCAGCTTAGTATCCTATGATAACTATGGCTACACCTTC.

This rearrangement joins TRBV15 to TRBJ2-7; 11 nucleotides line up with TRBD2. The V gene's germline CDR1 is LNHNV and CDR2 YYDKDF (reference sequence). This CDR3 contains 19 residues. V shed 0 bases and J 4 bases; nucleotides not matched to a gene: 14. The DNA of the CDR3 is TGTGCCACCAGCAGAGATCGACGTTCCGGCGGGACTAGCGGTTACGAGCAGTACTTC. It specifies CATSRDRRSGGTSGYEQYF.

Many counts were recorded for this clone. The rearrangement uses TRBV6-1 and TRBJ2-1; 15 bases match TRBD2. V lost 5 bases and J lost 9; bases outside the gene matches: 2. The CDR3 has 14 amino acids. The V gene's germline CDR1 is MNHNS and CDR2 SASEGT. The CDR3 bases are TGTGCCAGCAGTAGGACTAGCGGGAGGGGTGAGCAGTTCTTC. Protein: CASSRTSGRGEQFF.

This sequence joins TRBV3-1 and TRBJ1-1, with D maybe TRBD1 (5 bases). This CDR3 is built from 12 residues. The germline CDR1 and CDR2 sequences are LGHDT and YNNKEL (reference sequence). V was trimmed by 0 bases and J by 11 bases, leaving 10 bases between them. CDR3 region: CASSQEGVGAFF. The CDR3 nucleotides read TGTGCCAGCAGCCAAGAAGGGGTGGGGGCTTTCTTT. The full variable domain, with the rest looked up from reference TRBV3-1 and TRBJ1-1, is DTAVSQTPKYLVTQMGNDKSIKCEQNLGHDTMYWYKQDSKKFLKIMFSYNNKELIINETVPNRFSPKSPDKAHLNLHINSLELGDSAVYFCASSQEGVGAFFGQGTRLTVV.

This clone was recorded at least ten times. The chain employs TRBV4-2 and TRBJ2-3, with 7 bases fitting TRBD2. The length of the CDR3 is 19 residues. The germline CDR1 and CDR2 sequences are LGHNA and YNFKEQ. The ends lost 3 bases at V and 0 bases at J; junction bases unmatched: 15. CDR3 protein: CASSQGGVSIGVSTDTQYF. CDR3 sequence (DNA): TGTGCCAGCAGCCAGGGAGGGGTTAGTATCGGAGTTAGCACAGATACGCAGTATTTT.

This clone was recorded at least ten times. V and J are TRBV11-2 and TRBJ1-2; D gene unclear. The V end lost 0 bases, the J end lost 5 bases, and 4 bases lay between the germline ends. Germline CDR1 and CDR2: SGHAT and FQNNGV. CDR3 length: 12 residues. The CDR3, as DNA: TGTGCCAGCAGCTTAGACGGGTATGGCTACACCTTC. It yields the protein CASSLDGYGYTF.

A word on this clone: At one end, the junction sequence differs from germline, possibly due to a read error. The chain has TRBV5-1 and TRBJ2-3, with D possibly being TRBD2 (5 bases). The CDR3 spans 18 residues. CDR1 is SGHRS, CDR2 YFSETQ, per germline. The CDR3 region is CASSLGVSGRVSTYTQYF. The CDR3 DNA sequence: TGCGCCAGCAGCTTGGGTGTCAGCGGTAGGGTCTCCACATATACGCAGTATTTT.

The CDR3 DNA is TGTGCCAGCAGCCCACACAGGACCTACGAGCAGTACTTC. Its translation is CASSPHRTYEQYF. The chain links TRBV7-2 to TRBJ2-7; D might be TRBD1 (5 bases). Germline V CDR1 and CDR2: SGHTA, FQGNSA. This CDR3 region has 13 residues. V was shortened by 5 bases and J by 2 bases, with 10 bases between the two germline ends.

This clone was seen many times. This chain joins TRBV12-3 or TRBV12-4 and TRBJ1-5; D gene unclear. This CDR3 has 14 amino acids. With 5 bases removed from V and 2 bases from J, the gap between germline ends came to 10 bases. Written as DNA, the CDR3 is TGTGCCAGCAGTAAGGACGGTCGCAATCAGCCCCAGCATTTT. Encoded protein: CASSKDGRNQPQHF.

The sample holds many counts of this clone. The chain is built from TRBV20-1 and TRBJ2-5, with D hard to call. Germline values: CDR1 DFQATT, CDR2 SNEGSKA (reference sequence). This CDR3 contains 13 residues. Deletions cut 1 base from V and 2 bases from J, with 8 bases between. The DNA for the CDR3 is TGCAGTGCTAGAGTCTGGGAACAAGAGACCCAGTACTTC. Its translation is CSARVWEQETQYF.

This clone was recorded many times. The genes are TRBV5-1 and TRBJ2-7; D is perhaps TRBD2 (6 bases). The V end lost 3 bases, the J end lost 4 bases, and 17 bases lay between the germline ends. The CDR3 covers 15 residues. Germline-derived CDR1 and CDR2 are SGHRS and YFSETQ. CDR3 in DNA: TGCGCCAGCAGCTGGGGTGGGGGACTCACATACGAGCAGTACTTC. It specifies CASSWGGGLTYEQYF.

The CDR3 nucleotides read TGCAGTGCTAGACCTGGACTAGCGGGAGCTAATGAGCAGTTCTTC. It translates to CSARPGLAGANEQFF. The chain couples TRBV20-1 to TRBJ2-1, with 13 nucleotides matching TRBD2. The length of the CDR3 is 15 residues. V trimming: 2 bases; J trimming: 7 bases; junction bases outside the gene matches: 5. Per the germline V gene, CDR1 is DFQATT and CDR2 is SNEGSKA (reference sequence).

The chain joins TRBV12-3 or TRBV12-4 to TRBJ2-1, with TRBD2 matching 7 bases. This CDR3 is 16 amino acids long. Trimming took 6 bases from V and 1 from J; bases not matched to a gene: 9. DNA of the CDR3: TGTGCCAGCAGGTCCTCTAGCGGAGGATCCTACAATGAGCAGTTCTTC. The encoded protein is CASRSSSGGSYNEQFF.

The table lists this clone with many counts. The chain couples TRBV3-1 to TRBJ2-2; a weak D match, TRBD1 (6 bases). The V gene lost 3 bases and the J gene lost 4 bases, with 15 bases spanning the gap. The CDR3 is 16 amino acids. The germline V gene encodes CDR1 LGHDT and CDR2 YNNKEL (reference sequence). CDR3 in amino acids: CASSQTLGHSTGELFF. The CDR3 DNA sequence: TGTGCCAGCAGCCAGACTCTGGGACACTCCACCGGGGAGCTGTTTTTT.

This sequence joins TRBV7-2 and TRBJ1-6; unclear D gene. This CDR3 region has 15 residues. CDR1 SGHTA and CDR2 FQGNSA come from the germline V gene. The V and J ends lost 4 bases and 3 bases respectively, with 10 bases between them. The CDR3 region has the DNA TGTGCCAGCAGCTACGGAGAGGGCTATAATTCACCCCTCCACTTT. It codes for CASSYGEGYNSPLHF.

At least ten counts were recorded for this clone. Here the CDR3 reads CASSSEMTGALDEQYF. The DNA for the CDR3 is TGCGCCAGCAGCTCCGAGATGACCGGGGCATTGGACGAGCAGTACTTC. The chain carries TRBV5-1 and TRBJ2-7; D possibly uses TRBD1 or TRBD2 (5 bases each). This CDR3 comprises 16 residues. CDR1 and CDR2 (germline): SGHRS, YFSETQ. Trimming left V 3 bases short and J 5 bases short, with 21 bases between.

The sample holds many counts of this clone. The rearrangement joins TRBV28 to TRBJ2-7; no reliable D call. CDR3 length: 14 residues. The germline gives CDR1 MDHEN, CDR2 SYDVKM. Trimming took off 6 bases at V and 2 bases at J, with 14 bases between the two ends. This CDR3 is CASSPPALAYEQYF. The DNA of the CDR3 is TGTGCCAGCAGCCCCCCAGCACTGGCCTACGAGCAGTACTTC.

This clone has a count of ten or more. The chain links TRBV5-1 to TRBJ1-6; D unresolved. The germline gives CDR1 SGHRS, CDR2 YFSETQ. Trimming took off 0 bases at V and 9 bases at J, with 7 bases between the two ends. CDR3 length equals 13 residues. This CDR3 is CASSLAGRSPLHF. The DNA for the CDR3 is TGCGCCAGCAGCTTGGCCGGACGTTCACCCCTCCACTTT.

The chain is built from TRBV12-3 or TRBV12-4 and TRBJ2-5, with D perhaps matching TRBD1 (5 bases). The V end was cut by 4 bases, the J end by 10 bases, with 16 bases between. CDR3 length: 13 amino acids. CDR3 region: CASSSGMDWGQYF. In nucleotides, the CDR3 is TGTGCCAGCAGTTCAGGGATGGATTGGGGCCAGTACTTC.

The chain is built from TRBV12-3 or TRBV12-4 and TRBJ2-7; D uncertain. V was shortened by 3 bases and J by 5 bases, with 11 bases between the two germline ends. The CDR3 extends over 13 amino acids. The CDR3 protein is CASSLGRTDEQYF. CDR3 nucleotides: TGTGCCAGCAGTTTGGGCAGAACTGACGAGCAGTACTTC.

This clone was observed many times. The chain links TRBV10-1 to TRBJ2-4; D perhaps matches TRBD2 (5 bases). The V gene's germline CDR1 is WNHNN and CDR2 SYGVQD (reference sequence). The CDR3 has 12 residues. Trimming took 6 bases from V and 9 from J, leaving 12 bases between them. CDR3 region: CASSSSGGIQYF. The CDR3 DNA reads TGCGCCAGCAGCTCGAGCGGCGGCATTCAGTACTTC.

In its sample, this clone was seen many times. The V call is TRBV5-1, the J call TRBJ2-5; the match to TRBD2 covers 10 bases. The CDR3 consists of 13 residues. J gave up 6 bases and V 2 bases, and 1 base lay outside the gene matches. CDR1 is SGHRS and CDR2 is YFSETQ in the germline V gene. The CDR3, as DNA: TGCGCCAGCAGCTTAGCGGGAGGGAAGACCCAGTACTTC. Protein sequence: CASSLAGGKTQYF.

This clone occurred many times. V is TRBV11-2 and J is TRBJ2-1; no definite D call. V was shortened by 1 base and J by 7 bases, with 11 bases between the two germline ends. The CDR3 loop spans 14 amino acids. CDR1 is SGHAT, CDR2 FQNNGV, per germline. The DNA of the CDR3 is TGTGCCAGCAGCTTAGGACCCCTATCGAATGAGCAGTTCTTC. Translating gives CASSLGPLSNEQFF.

The sample holds many counts of this clone. The rearrangement joins TRBV18 to TRBJ2-3; D is ambiguous. The CDR3 is made up of 13 amino acids. Trimming removed 0 bases from V and 4 bases from J, with 5 bases in between. Per germline, CDR1 KGHSH and CDR2 LQKENI. This chain's CDR3 is CASSPPQADTQYF. CDR3 DNA: TGTGCCAGCTCACCACCCCAGGCAGATACGCAGTATTTT.

Note on this clone: A read error may explain this, as a much larger clone is one base away. Other nucleotide sequences from this sample produce the same CDR3. The chain uses TRBV29-1 and TRBJ2-1; 7 bases are shared with TRBD2. The germline V gene has CDR1 SQVTM and CDR2 ANQGSEA. CDR3 length equals 11 residues. V gave up 8 bases and J gave up 8 bases; unmatched junction bases: 6. Here the CDR3 DNA reads TGCAGCCATTTAGCGGGTGATGAGCAGTTCTTC. Its translation: CSHLAGDEQFF.

V and J are TRBV5-1 and TRBJ2-1; 7 positions agree with TRBD1. This CDR3 is built from 17 residues. Germline V gives CDR1 SGHRS, CDR2 YFSETQ. V trimming: 0 bases; J trimming: 7 bases; junction bases outside the gene matches: 13. Written as DNA, the CDR3 is TGCGCCAGCAGCTTGGTCCCGTGGGTGGCGGACAGGAATGAGCAGTTCTTC. Protein product: CASSLVPWVADRNEQFF.